Below, one T cell receptor (beta chain) is given with its context. Its antigen is not identified. The data belong to a study of early T cells in non-severe SARS-CoV-2 infection. The overall study: Sequencing used unsorted whole-blood bulk RNA, so chains lack pairing.

The study, taken as a whole, reports: Missing private and CD4 specificities, VDJdb matching favored anti-spike CD8 responses.

Separate cDNA molecules each had unique molecular identifiers attached to them. Each CDR3 protein is one row after TCRdb ran MiXCR on the 5' RACE reads. Of about 76,000 distinct CDR3 sequences in the sample, approximately 10% are singletons; the top ten hold approximately 4.5%. The germline V gene encodes CDR1 SGHNT and CDR2 YENEEA. The CDR3 runs 16 residues. The V end was cut by 0 bases, the J end by 2 bases, with 14 bases between. This rearrangement joins TRBV11-3 to TRBJ2-7, with a possible D match to TRBD1 (6 bases). This receptor was taken from an adult who was a healthcare worker with PCR-confirmed SARS-CoV-2 infection or an uninfected control (not recorded which). The specimen sequenced was whole blood. In DNA, the CDR3 is TGTGCCAGCAGCTTAGAGAGGGGACAAGGCACCTACGAGCAGTACTTC. Its translation is CASSLERGQGTYEQYF. Combining the CDR3 with reference TRBV11-3 and TRBJ2-7 gives the whole variable domain EAGVVQSPRYKIIEKKQPVAFWCNPISGHNTLYWYLQNLGQGPELLIRYENEEAVDDSQLPKDRFSAERLKGVDSTLKIQPAELGDSAVYLCASSLERGQGTYEQYFGPGTRLTVT.